These T cell receptor beta chains were read from a single sample in a study of cytomegalovirus exposure and HLA in healthy donors. Some clones are missing from TCRdb's copy, which holds only in-frame ones; the method was immunoSEQ multiplex PCR. The sample carries roughly 86,000 clones, about 71% recorded once. The sample comprised PBMCs. These receptors came from a man aged 60 to 69 in good health and CMV-seronegative. Both conserved end residues are trimmed from each CDR3. A D gene is named only where the DNA matches it firmly.

j_call v_call d_call cdr3_length cdr3_aa
TRBJ2-2 TRBV4-1 TRBD1 15 ASSLFDLGDRTGELF
TRBJ2-2 TRBV19 TRBD1 11 ASTGQGTGELF
TRBJ2-1 TRBV7-2 . 10 ASSLAPGEQF
TRBJ2-7 TRBV18 TRBD1 14 ASSSPSGTGSYEQY
TRBJ2-5 TRBV4-3 . 14 ASSQLWRQRKETQY
TRBJ2-7 TRBV2 . 11 ASSDREPYEQY
TRBJ1-2 TRBV28 TRBD1 15 ASSPHLPGGGNYGYT
TRBJ1-2 TRBV19 TRBD1 11 ASRDRDSSGYT
TRBJ2-5 TRBV9 . 14 ASSVGSSLYQETQY
TRBJ1-6 TRBV19 TRBD1 13 ASTPRQGAGSPLH
TRBJ2-2 TRBV5-1 TRBD2 15 ASRGLAGGPNTGELF
TRBJ2-1 TRBV18 TRBD2 18 ASSQYSGTSGRAAINEQF
TRBJ2-1 TRBV9 TRBD2 14 ASSSRTSGGENEQF
TRBJ1-4 TRBV13 TRBD1 12 ASSPGTGNEKLF
TRBJ1-4 TRBV5-1 . 16 ASSLGAEPLATNEKLF
TRBJ1-5 TRBV19 TRBD1 11 ASRETGGQPQH
TRBJ2-7 TRBV29-1 . 9 SVAAGYEQY
TRBJ2-7 TRBV28 . 12 ASRRYRDSYEQY
TRBJ2-3 TRBV4-1 TRBD2 18 ASSLPRVGGLAGSTDTQY
TRBJ2-1 TRBV7-2 TRBD2 11 ASSSGTSNEQF
TRBJ2-3 TRBV10-3 TRBD1 12 AISPGQGLDTQY
TRBJ2-2 TRBV5-1 TRBD1 12 AVKGTGATGELF
TRBJ1-5 TRBV4-1 . 17 ASSLMYGAYGNSNQPQH
TRBJ2-1 TRBV19 TRBD2 13 ASSIGTSGNNEQF
TRBJ1-4 TRBV5-1 TRBD1 13 ASSITGATNEKLF
TRBJ2-7 TRBV6-5 TRBD1 12 ASSRTGGVYEQY
TRBJ2-6 TRBV28 . 11 ASSPAGANVLT
TRBJ1-3 TRBV7-9 . 13 ASSHDSTAGNTIY
TRBJ1-2 TRBV6-5 . 12 ASSFAPSRSGYT
TRBJ1-1 TRBV5-1 . 11 ASSLRGGTEAF
TRBJ1-1 TRBV14 . 11 ASSQAMNTEAF
TRBJ2-3 TRBV27 . 12 ASSLRTGTDTQY